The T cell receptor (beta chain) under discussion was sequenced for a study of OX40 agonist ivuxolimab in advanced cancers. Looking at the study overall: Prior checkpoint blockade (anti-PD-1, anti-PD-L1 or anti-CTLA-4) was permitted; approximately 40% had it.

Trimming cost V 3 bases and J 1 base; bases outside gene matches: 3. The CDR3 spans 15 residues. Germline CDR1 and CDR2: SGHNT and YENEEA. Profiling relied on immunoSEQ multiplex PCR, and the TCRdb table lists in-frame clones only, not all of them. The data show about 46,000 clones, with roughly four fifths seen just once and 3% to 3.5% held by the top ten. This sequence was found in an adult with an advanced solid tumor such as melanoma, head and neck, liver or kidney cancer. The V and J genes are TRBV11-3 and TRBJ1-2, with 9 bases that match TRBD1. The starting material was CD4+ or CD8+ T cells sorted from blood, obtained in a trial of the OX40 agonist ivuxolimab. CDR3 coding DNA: TGTGCCAGCAGCTTCGGGACAGGGCTTAACTATGGCTACACCTTC. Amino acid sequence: CASSFGTGLNYGYTF.